The T cell receptor (beta chain) described here comes from a study of cytomegalovirus exposure and HLA in healthy donors. Study conclusions and caveats: Specificity of three CMV-associated chains for CMV antigens was verified in vitro. The productive fraction for most TCR beta V segments was about 90% or about 30% in an earlier analysis. Cytomegalovirus status was reportedly diagnosed by the classifier with high sensitivity and specificity.

On this clone itself: Its specificity is unknown.

The PCR employed 60 Vbeta primers together with 13 Jbeta primers. Sequencing used immunoSEQ multiplex PCR; TCRdb keeps in-frame clones, though not all of them. Here the sample spans more than 45,000 clones, around four fifths being singletons. This TCR derives from a man younger than 45 in good health and CMV-seronegative. Source material: PBMCs.

Here the CDR3 reads CASSLSKRGGSADTQYF. The CDR3 nucleotides are TGTGCCAGCAGCTTATCTAAGCGGGGGGGCAGTGCAGATACGCAGTATTTT. The V gene is TRBV7-9, the J gene TRBJ2-3; 10 bases are shared with TRBD2. The CDR3 is 17 amino acids. After removal of 2 bases from V and 4 bases from J, the junction contained 9 bases not matched to a gene. CDR1 and CDR2 (germline): SEHNR, FQNEAQ (reference sequence).